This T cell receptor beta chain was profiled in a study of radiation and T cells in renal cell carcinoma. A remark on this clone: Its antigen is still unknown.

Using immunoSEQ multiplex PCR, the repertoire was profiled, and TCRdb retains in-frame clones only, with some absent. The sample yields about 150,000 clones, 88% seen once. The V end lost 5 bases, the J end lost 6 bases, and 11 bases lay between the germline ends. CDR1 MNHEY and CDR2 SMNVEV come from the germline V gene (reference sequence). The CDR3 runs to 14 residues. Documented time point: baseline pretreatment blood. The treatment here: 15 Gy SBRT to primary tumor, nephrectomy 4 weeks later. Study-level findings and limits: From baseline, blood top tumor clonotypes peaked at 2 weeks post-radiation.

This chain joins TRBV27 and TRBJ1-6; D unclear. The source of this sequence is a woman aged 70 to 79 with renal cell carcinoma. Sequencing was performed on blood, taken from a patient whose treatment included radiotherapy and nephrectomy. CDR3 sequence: CASSSPSANSPLHF. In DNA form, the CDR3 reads TGTGCCAGCAGTAGTCCGTCGGCTAATTCACCCCTCCACTTT.